Listed here are 19 T cell receptor beta chains from one sample, sequenced in a study of T cells in Graves' hyperthyroidism and ophthalmopathy. Amplification of TCR beta CDR3 regions used RNA as the template. Carried out on the TCR CDR3, a first-round RT-PCR used the HTBI primer set. TCRdb recomputed calls from the multiplex PCR reads with MiXCR, one row per CDR3 protein. Among approximately 370,000 distinct CDR3 sequences, about 16% were seen once, and the ten largest hold about 33%. The specimen was blood. The receptor source for this set is a woman between 25 and 40 years old with Graves' hyperthyroidism.

The chain combines TRBV4-1 with TRBJ2-3, with D unresolved. The CDR3 runs to 15 residues. V shed 0 bases and J shed 3 bases, with 10 bases lying between them. Germline V gives CDR1 MGHRA, CDR2 YSYEKL. The CDR3 nucleotides are TGCGCCAGCAGCCAAGAGGAGCGAGGAACAGATACGCAGTATTTT. Its translation: CASSQEERGTDTQYF.

V usage is TRBV5-1 and J usage is TRBJ2-3, with 9 bases aligning to TRBD1. The CDR3 consists of 16 residues. J was trimmed by 1 base and V by 4 bases; bases with no gene match: 7. Germline CDR1 reads SGHRS; CDR2 reads YFSETQ. CDR3 sequence reads: CASSVTGGYRTDTQYF. The CDR3 region has the DNA TGCGCCAGCAGCGTGACAGGGGGATATCGCACAGATACGCAGTATTTT.

This clonotype was counted at least ten times. V and J are TRBV6-2 or TRBV6-3 and TRBJ2-7, with no clear D. The germline V and J ends were trimmed by 6 bases and 0 bases, with 12 bases remaining between them. Germline lookup yields CDR1 MNHEY and CDR2 SVGEGT. The CDR3 extends over 14 amino acids. The CDR3 DNA follows: TGTGCCAGCAGCACCGGGTATACCTCCTACGAGCAGTACTTC. This codes for CASSTGYTSYEQYF.

This clonotype was seen at least ten times. The rearrangement uses TRBV20-1 and TRBJ2-7, with D possibly matching TRBD2 (5 bases). This CDR3 is built from 13 residues. The V gene lost 0 bases and the J gene lost 7 bases, with 13 bases spanning the gap. Germline V gene lookup returns CDR1 DFQATT and CDR2 SNEGSKA (reference sequence). The CDR3 sequence is CSARDPVPGEQYF. CDR3 DNA sequence: TGCAGTGCTAGAGATCCGGTACCGGGGGAGCAGTACTTC.

In regard to this clonotype: A much larger clone sits a single nucleotide away, making a read error possible. No DNA is shown, since the ends of the CDR3 on it are uncertain; the CDR3 is the one TCRdb lists. This chain joins TRBV29-1 and TRBJ2-7. The CDR3 spans 12 amino acids, including both terminal residues. CDR1 and CDR2 (germline): SQVTM, ANQGSEA. This chain's CDR3 is CSVAGGSYEQSF.

This clonotype was picked up many times. The gene calls are TRBV3-1 and TRBJ2-3; TRBD2 might be the D (5 bases). The CDR3 runs to 15 residues. Trimming took off 8 bases at V and 1 base at J, with 16 bases between the two ends. Per the germline V gene, CDR1 is LGHDT and CDR2 is YNNKEL (reference sequence). The CDR3 reads CASGLSGIGTDTQYF. The DNA for the CDR3 is TGTGCCAGCGGCCTTTCGGGGATAGGCACAGATACGCAGTATTTT.

There are a few counts of this clonotype. This chain connects TRBV6-2 or TRBV6-3 to TRBJ2-1, with D possibly being TRBD2 (6 bases). This CDR3 contains 18 residues. Germline V lookup: CDR1 MNHEY, CDR2 SVGEGT. V lost 5 bases, J lost 7 bases, and 27 bases lay in between. The CDR3 sequence is CASSPKRLEIKGTNEQFF. CDR3 nucleotides: TGTGCCAGCAGTCCAAAGAGACTAGAGATTAAGGGCACAAATGAGCAGTTCTTC.

This clonotype showed up just a few times. The V and J genes are TRBV7-8 and TRBJ2-5; 14 bases line up with TRBD2. With 2 bases clipped from V and 5 bases from J, the junction kept 4 bases outside the gene matches. This CDR3 region has 16 residues. Per germline, CDR1 SGHVS and CDR2 FQNEAQ. CDR3 in amino acids: CASSLPGLAGVETQYF. In nucleotides, the CDR3 is TGTGCCAGCAGCTTACCGGGACTAGCGGGAGTGGAGACCCAGTACTTC. The full variable domain, rest sourced from reference TRBV7-8 and TRBJ2-5, is GAGVSQSPRYKVAKRGQDVALRCDPISGHVSLFWYQQALGQGPEFLTYFQNEAQLDKSGLPSDRFFAERPEGSVSTLKIQRTQQEDSAVYLCASSLPGLAGVETQYFGPGTRLLVL.

Ten or more counts support this clonotype. CDR3 bases: TGTGCCTGGAGACAGGGCCATAGAGTAGCCACAGATACGCAGTATTTT. It specifies CAWRQGHRVATDTQYF. The rearrangement joins TRBV30 to TRBJ2-3, with D possibly matching TRBD1 (6 bases). Germline-derived CDR1 and CDR2 are GTSNPN and SVGIG (reference sequence). Trimming removed 3 bases at V and 2 bases at J, with 18 bases between. There are 16 residues in the CDR3.

V and J are TRBV7-3 and TRBJ2-1; TRBD1 might be the D (6 bases). Trimming took off 5 bases at V and 6 bases at J, with 11 bases between the two ends. Germline-derived CDR1 and CDR2 are SGHTA and FQGTGA. This CDR3 comprises 13 residues. DNA of the CDR3: TGTGCCAGCAGCCCAACAGGGATCAATGAGCAGTTCTTC. Translating gives CASSPTGINEQFF.

This clonotype was picked up a small number of times. The rearrangement uses TRBV20-1 and TRBJ1-4; D uncertain. The germline V and J ends were trimmed by 4 bases and 8 bases, with 8 bases remaining between them. This CDR3 is built from 11 residues. Germline CDR1 reads DFQATT; CDR2 reads SNEGSKA (reference sequence). The CDR3 reads CSANQNEKLFF. CDR3 bases: TGCAGTGCTAACCAGAACGAAAAACTGTTTTTT.

The rearrangement joins TRBV20-1 to TRBJ2-5; 15 bases are a match to TRBD2. The CDR3 loop spans 16 amino acids. The V gene's germline CDR1 is DFQATT and CDR2 SNEGSKA (reference sequence). Losses at the gene ends were 6 bases for V and 4 bases for J; bases not matched to a gene: 9. The CDR3 coding sequence is TGCAGTGCCAGACCGGGACTAGCGGGAGGTTCAGAGACCCAGTACTTC. Translation gives CSARPGLAGGSETQYF.

This clonotype occurred many times. The chain has TRBV10-3 and TRBJ2-7; D not certain. CDR1 and CDR2 (germline): ENHRY, SYGVKD. The CDR3 contains 13 residues. V lost 6 bases to trimming and J lost 4 bases, with 13 bases between them. CDR3 loop: CAIRPMGGYEQYF. CDR3 DNA: TGTGCCATCAGACCCATGGGTGGGTACGAGCAGTACTTC.

The chain carries TRBV19 and TRBJ2-2; D is perhaps TRBD1 or TRBD2 (6 bases each). The V end lost 6 bases, the J end lost 0 bases, and 23 bases lay between the germline ends. The germline CDR1 and CDR2 sequences are LNHDA and SQIVND (reference sequence). The CDR3 covers 19 residues. The CDR3 here is CASSPVRAGASANTGELFF. The CDR3 DNA reads TGTGCCAGTAGCCCCGTAAGGGCAGGGGCTAGCGCGAACACCGGGGAGCTGTTTTTT.

This clonotype occurred many times. V is TRBV30 and J is TRBJ1-5; D remains ambiguous. The CDR3 covers 13 residues. The germline V gene encodes CDR1 GTSNPN and CDR2 SVGIG (reference sequence). V lost 1 base and J 0 bases, leaving 4 bases between the germline ends. The CDR3 sequence is CAWSGTSNQPQHF. CDR3 nucleotides: TGTGCCTGGAGTGGGACTAGCAATCAGCCCCAGCATTTT. Complete variable domain (other parts from reference TRBV30 and TRBJ1-5): SQTIHQWPATLVQPVGSPLSLECTVEGTSNPNLYWYRQAAGRGLQLLFYSVGIGQISSEVPQNLSASRPQDRQFILSSKKLLLSDSGFYLCAWSGTSNQPQHFGDGTRLSIL.

This clonotype was seen at least ten times. V gene TRBV3-1 combines with J gene TRBJ1-4; D unclear. Germline lookup yields CDR1 LGHDT and CDR2 YNNKEL (reference sequence). V was pared by 4 bases and J by 8 bases, with 17 bases between. The CDR3 has 15 amino acids. CDR3 sequence (DNA): TGTGCCAGCAGCCCGACTATCGGGCCTCGGGAAAAACTGTTTTTT. Translated: CASSPTIGPREKLFF.

The J gene is TRBJ1-1, the V gene TRBV13, with D possibly matching TRBD1 (6 bases). This CDR3 has 15 residues. V was clipped by 3 bases and J by 1 base, with 12 bases between them. Germline V gene sequence: CDR1 PRHDT, CDR2 FYEKMQ (reference sequence). The CDR3 region has the DNA TGTGCCAGCAGCTTCCACACAGGGAAGAACACTGAAGCTTTCTTT. Translated, it gives CASSFHTGKNTEAFF.

The chain carries TRBV20-1 and TRBJ2-7; 7 nucleotides agree with TRBD1. The CDR3 is 15 residues long. Per germline, CDR1 DFQATT and CDR2 SNEGSKA (reference sequence). Trimming cost V 3 bases and J 4 bases; bases outside gene matches: 12. Written as DNA, the CDR3 is TGCAGTGCTAGGGACGGGGACAGAAAAAGTTACGAGCAGTACTTC. Translation: CSARDGDRKSYEQYF.

This clonotype was detected a few times. This chain links TRBV12-3 or TRBV12-4 with TRBJ2-1; the D gene could be TRBD1 or TRBD2 (5 bases each). Trimming took 1 base from V and 9 from J, leaving 13 bases between them. CDR3 length: 14 amino acids. The CDR3 sequence is CASSLGQGVSEQFF. The CDR3 nucleotides read TGTGCCAGCAGTTTAGGTCAGGGAGTTAGTGAGCAGTTCTTC.